This record covers a single T cell receptor (beta chain). Researchers isolated at least 6 million PBMCs per sample. This specimen comes from a study of blood T cells in healthy people across ages. The CDR3 runs 12 residues. Primers used in a second PCR of roughly 6 to 11 cycles were a sample-barcoded 5' primer and a J-beta primer mix. Every sample produced at least 3 million CDR3-containing paired-end reads. TCRdb redid the calling of the 5' RACE reads with MiXCR, one entry per CDR3 protein. The table lists around 1,100,000 distinct CDR3 sequences, 35% to 40% of them singletons, with about 12% in the top ten.

This clonotype was obtained from a man younger than 35 in good health. Sequenced material: blood. The chain links TRBV1 to TRBJ1-1; the table's D call, TRBD1, was not checked against the DNA. TRBV1 is assigned pseudogene status. As DNA, the CDR3 is TGCACCAGCACGACAGGAGATGCTGAAGCTTTCTTT. Translating gives CTSTTGDAEAFF.